This T cell receptor (delta chain) was sequenced for a study of gamma-delta chains in newborns, infants, children. Germline V gene sequence: CDR1 TVYSNPD, CDR2 GDNSRS (reference sequence). Trimming cost V 4 bases and J 0 bases; bases outside gene matches: 14. The CDR3 spans 18 residues. TCRdb redid clone calling on the reads using CATT. Among roughly 5,000 delta-chain clones listed, approximately 14% were seen once. In its sample, this clone ranks as medium-sized. This rearrangement joins TRDV3 to TRDJ1, with TRDD3 identical over 13 bases. The TCR sequence derives from a child who was a newborn, infant or young child, either healthy, febrile or measles-vaccinated (not recorded which). The sample consisted of blood, taken at baseline. The CDR3 sequence is CACPYPNWGIRDTDKLIF. DNA of the CDR3: TGTGCCTGCCCTTATCCTAACTGGGGGATACGGGACACCGATAAACTCATCTTT.